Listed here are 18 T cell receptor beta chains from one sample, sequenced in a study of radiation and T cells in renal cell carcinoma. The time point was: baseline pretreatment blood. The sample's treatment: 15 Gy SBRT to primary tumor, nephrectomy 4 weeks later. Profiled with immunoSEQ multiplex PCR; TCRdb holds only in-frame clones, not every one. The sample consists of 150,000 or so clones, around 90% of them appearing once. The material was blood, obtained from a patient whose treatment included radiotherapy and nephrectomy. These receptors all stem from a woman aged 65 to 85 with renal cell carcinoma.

The CDR3 DNA reads TGTGCCAGCAGTACCCTAAGCGTCGGGACCGGGGAGCTGTTTTTT. As protein: CASSTLSVGTGELFF. The V and J genes are TRBV27 and TRBJ2-2; D gene uncertain. With 5 bases removed from V and 5 bases from J, the gap between germline ends came to 15 bases. Germline CDR1 is MNHEY and CDR2 is SMNVEV (reference sequence). The CDR3 has 15 residues.

DNA of the CDR3: TGTGCCACCGCCCGGACTAGCGGGACCTACAATGAGCAGTTCTTC. Protein: CATARTSGTYNEQFF. The gene calls are TRBV7-2 and TRBJ2-1, with 12 bases lining up with TRBD2. CDR3 length: 15 amino acids. From germline, CDR1 is SGHTA and CDR2 FQGNSA. The trim removed 10 bases at V and 2 bases at J, leaving 6 bases unmatched.

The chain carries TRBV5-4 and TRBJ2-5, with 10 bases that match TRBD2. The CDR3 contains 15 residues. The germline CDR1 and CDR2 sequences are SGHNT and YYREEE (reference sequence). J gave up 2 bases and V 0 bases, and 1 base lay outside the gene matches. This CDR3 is CASSLGTSGQETQYF. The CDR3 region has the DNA TGTGCCAGCAGCTTGGGGACTAGCGGACAAGAGACCCAGTACTTC.

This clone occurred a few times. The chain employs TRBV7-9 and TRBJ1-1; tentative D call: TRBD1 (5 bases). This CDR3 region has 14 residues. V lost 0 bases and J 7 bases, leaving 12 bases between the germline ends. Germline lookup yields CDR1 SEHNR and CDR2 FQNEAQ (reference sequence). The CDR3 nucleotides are TGTGCCAGCAGCTTAGCAGCAGGGAGTCTTGAAGCTTTCTTT. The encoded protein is CASSLAAGSLEAFF.

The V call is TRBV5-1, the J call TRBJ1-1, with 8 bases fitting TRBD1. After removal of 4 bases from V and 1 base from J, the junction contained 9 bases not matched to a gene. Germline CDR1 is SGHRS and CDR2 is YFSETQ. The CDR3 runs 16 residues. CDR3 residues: CASSRLGTGQNTEAFF. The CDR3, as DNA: TGCGCCAGCAGCCGACTTGGGACAGGCCAGAACACTGAAGCTTTCTTT.

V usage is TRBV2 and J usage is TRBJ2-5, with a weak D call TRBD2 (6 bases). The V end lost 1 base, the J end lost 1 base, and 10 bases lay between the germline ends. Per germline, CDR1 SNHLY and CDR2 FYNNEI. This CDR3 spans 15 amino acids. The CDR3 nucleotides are TGTGCCAGCAGTGAAGAGGAGGGAGTCCAAGAGACCCAGTACTTC. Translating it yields CASSEEEGVQETQYF.

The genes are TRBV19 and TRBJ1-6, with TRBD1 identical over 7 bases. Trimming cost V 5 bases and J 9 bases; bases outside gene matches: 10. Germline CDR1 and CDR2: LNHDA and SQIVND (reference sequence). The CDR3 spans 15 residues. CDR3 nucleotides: TGTGCCAGTAGTCTGGGGGACAGTAATAGTTCACCCCTCCACTTT. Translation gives CASSLGDSNSSPLHF.

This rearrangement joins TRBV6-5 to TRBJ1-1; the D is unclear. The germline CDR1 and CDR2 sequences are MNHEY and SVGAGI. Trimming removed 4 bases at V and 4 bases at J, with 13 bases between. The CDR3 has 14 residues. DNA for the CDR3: TGTGCCAGCAGTTCGTCGGCCGTACGCACTGAAGCTTTCTTT. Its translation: CASSSSAVRTEAFF.

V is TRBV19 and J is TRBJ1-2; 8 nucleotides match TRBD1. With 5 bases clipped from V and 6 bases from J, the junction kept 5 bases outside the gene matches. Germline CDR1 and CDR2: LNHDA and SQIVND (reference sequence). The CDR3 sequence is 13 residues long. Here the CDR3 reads CASSHQGADGYTF. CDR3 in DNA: TGTGCCAGTAGTCACCAGGGGGCCGATGGCTACACCTTC.

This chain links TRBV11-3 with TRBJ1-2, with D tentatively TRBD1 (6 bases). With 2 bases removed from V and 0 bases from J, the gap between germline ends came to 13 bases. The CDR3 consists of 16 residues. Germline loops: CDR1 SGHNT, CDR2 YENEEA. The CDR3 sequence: CASSLTGQRANYGYTF. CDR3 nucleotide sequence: TGTGCCAGCAGCTTAACCGGACAGAGAGCTAACTATGGCTACACCTTC.

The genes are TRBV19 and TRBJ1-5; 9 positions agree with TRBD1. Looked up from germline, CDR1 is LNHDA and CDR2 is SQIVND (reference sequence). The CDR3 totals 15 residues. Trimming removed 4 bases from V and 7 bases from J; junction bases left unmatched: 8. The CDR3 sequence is CASSTRTGALQPQHF. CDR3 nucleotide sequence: TGTGCCAGTAGTACAAGGACAGGGGCTTTGCAGCCCCAGCATTTT.

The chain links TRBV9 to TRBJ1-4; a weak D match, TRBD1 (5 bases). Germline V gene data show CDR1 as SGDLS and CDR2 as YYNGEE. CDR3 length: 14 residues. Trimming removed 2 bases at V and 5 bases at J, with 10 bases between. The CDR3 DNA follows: TGTGCCAGCAGCGTCGGGGACGGCAATGAAAAACTGTTTTTT. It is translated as CASSVGDGNEKLFF.

The CDR3 sequence is CASSPSGASTDTQYF. As DNA, the CDR3 is TGTGCCAGTAGCCCGTCGGGAGCTAGCACAGATACGCAGTATTTT. The rearrangement joins TRBV19 to TRBJ2-3; maybe TRBD2 (6 bases). Germline V gives CDR1 LNHDA, CDR2 SQIVND (reference sequence). V dropped 6 bases and J dropped 0 bases, with 13 bases sitting between them. The CDR3 is 15 amino acids.

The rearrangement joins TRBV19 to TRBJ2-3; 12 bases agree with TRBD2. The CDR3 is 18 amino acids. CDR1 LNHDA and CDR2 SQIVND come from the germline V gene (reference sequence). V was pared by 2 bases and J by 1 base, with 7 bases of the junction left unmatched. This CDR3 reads CASSIRLAGGSRTDTQYF. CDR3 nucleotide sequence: TGTGCCAGTAGTATAAGGCTAGCGGGGGGGTCTCGCACAGATACGCAGTATTTT.

In DNA form, the CDR3 reads TGTGCCAGCAGTACTCCAGGGGGCAATGAGCAGTTCTTC. This encodes CASSTPGGNEQFF. The rearrangement joins TRBV6-6 to TRBJ2-1; 7 nucleotides align to TRBD1. Per germline, CDR1 MNHNY and CDR2 SVGAGI (reference sequence). This CDR3 has 13 residues. V was pared by 5 bases and J by 6 bases, with 4 bases of the junction left unmatched.

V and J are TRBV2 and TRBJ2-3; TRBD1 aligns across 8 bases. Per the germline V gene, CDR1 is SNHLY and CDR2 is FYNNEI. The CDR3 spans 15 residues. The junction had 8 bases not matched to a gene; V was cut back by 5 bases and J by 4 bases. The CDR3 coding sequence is TGTGCCAGCAGTTTAGGACAGGGATTTGCAGATACGCAGTATTTT. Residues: CASSLGQGFADTQYF.

CDR3 bases: TGTGCCAGTAGCTTCGGCAGAACCTACGAGCAGTACTTC. Translating gives CASSFGRTYEQYF. The V gene is TRBV19, the J gene TRBJ2-7; D unresolved. Trimming removed 6 bases from V and 2 bases from J, with 11 bases in between. The CDR3 spans 13 residues. CDR1 and CDR2 (germline): LNHDA, SQIVND (reference sequence).

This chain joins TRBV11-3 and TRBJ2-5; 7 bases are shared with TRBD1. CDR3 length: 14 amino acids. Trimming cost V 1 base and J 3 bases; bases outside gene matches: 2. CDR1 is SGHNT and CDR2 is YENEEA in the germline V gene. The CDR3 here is CASSLGQGKETQYF. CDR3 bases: TGTGCCAGCAGCTTAGGACAGGGCAAAGAGACCCAGTACTTC.